These T cell receptor beta chains were read from a single sample in a study of blood T cell repertoires in COVID-19. Sequenced by immunoSEQ multiplex PCR; TCRdb stores in-frame clones only, minus some. The sample consists of hundreds of thousands of clones, roughly 90% of them appearing once. Sample: peripheral blood. The receptor set was obtained from a woman between 25 and 40 years old with COVID-19, enrolled during active disease. The CDR3 runs from the conserved cysteine through the conserved F or W.

v_call	j_call	cdr3_aa
TRBV5-1	TRBJ2-1	CASSLGGAPNEQFF
TRBV10-3	TRBJ2-7	CAISDPRDSPYEQYF
TRBV5-1	TRBJ2-6	CASSLVNSGANVLTF
TRBV4-3	TRBJ1-5	CASSQVRVSNQPQHF
TRBV5-4	TRBJ2-3	CASSAPTGWTDTQYF
TRBV11-3	TRBJ2-3	CASSPGLAGSSDTQYF
TRBV5-4	TRBJ2-7	CASSGGLAGYEQYF
TRBV5-4	TRBJ2-1	CASSLESGPYNEQFF
TRBV6-5	TRBJ2-5	CASSLDRQETQYF
TRBV15	TRBJ1-2	CATSRGRDSDFYGYTF
TRBV11-3	TRBJ2-1	CASSLVGTTYNEQFF
TRBV19	TRBJ1-6	CASSPTPPGNSPLHF
TRBV25-1	TRBJ2-7	CASSPGTGGAYEQYF
TRBV19	TRBJ2-3	CASSIIEGASTDTQYF
TRBV5-5	TRBJ2-3	CASSLPPTSGTRLPQYF
TRBV30	TRBJ2-2	CAWSGGPTGELFF
TRBV5-5	TRBJ2-3	CASSLEAPPGGGTDTQYF
TRBV11-3	TRBJ1-2	CASSLEGQNNYGYTF
TRBV3-1/TRBV3-2	TRBJ1-5	CASSPGGNQPQHF
TRBV4-2	TRBJ2-1	CASSQETAGPLGNEQFF
TRBV6-1	TRBJ1-1	CASSDQQANTEAFF
TRBV7-9	TRBJ2-5	CASAPGQGPGTQYF
TRBV6-5	TRBJ2-5	CASSDSPPSGLPQYF
TRBV6-5	TRBJ2-2	CASGRGAGTGELFF
TRBV5-1	TRBJ2-2	CASSLESGGYTGELFF
TRBV7-9	TRBJ1-2	CASSPGVFRVEGYTF
TRBV30	TRBJ1-4	CAWSKGVSSEKLFF
TRBV2	TRBJ2-3	CASSALLTDTQYF
TRBV12-5	TRBJ2-2	CASEIRGTGELFF
TRBV30	TRBJ2-5	CAWSSGRETQYF
TRBV19	TRBJ2-7	CASSRGLVSAGYEQYF